The entry below gives a single T cell receptor beta chain sequence along with its context. The antigen is not known. The time point here: blood 2 weeks post-SBRT. Specified treatment: 15 Gy SBRT to primary tumor, nephrectomy 4 weeks later. These data come from a study of radiation and T cells in renal cell carcinoma. About the study: Nephrectomy followed 15 Gy stereotactic body radiation by 4 weeks.

Sequencing used immunoSEQ multiplex PCR; TCRdb keeps in-frame clones, though not all of them. This table holds around 60,000 clones, roughly 79% found once. Study outcomes and limitations: Pretreatment tumor biopsies were lacking, so baseline clonotypes are unknown.

The CDR3 extends over 12 amino acids. Germline CDR1 MNHEY, CDR2 SMNVEV (reference sequence). This TCR was recovered from a man between 60 and 75 years old with renal cell carcinoma. This chain uses TRBV27 with TRBJ1-4, with a weak D call TRBD1 (5 bases). Here the sequenced sample was blood, taken from a patient whose treatment included radiotherapy and nephrectomy. The CDR3 DNA follows: TGTGTAGTAAGGGGTCGGAATGAAAAACTGTTTTTT. Translation gives CVVRGRNEKLFF.